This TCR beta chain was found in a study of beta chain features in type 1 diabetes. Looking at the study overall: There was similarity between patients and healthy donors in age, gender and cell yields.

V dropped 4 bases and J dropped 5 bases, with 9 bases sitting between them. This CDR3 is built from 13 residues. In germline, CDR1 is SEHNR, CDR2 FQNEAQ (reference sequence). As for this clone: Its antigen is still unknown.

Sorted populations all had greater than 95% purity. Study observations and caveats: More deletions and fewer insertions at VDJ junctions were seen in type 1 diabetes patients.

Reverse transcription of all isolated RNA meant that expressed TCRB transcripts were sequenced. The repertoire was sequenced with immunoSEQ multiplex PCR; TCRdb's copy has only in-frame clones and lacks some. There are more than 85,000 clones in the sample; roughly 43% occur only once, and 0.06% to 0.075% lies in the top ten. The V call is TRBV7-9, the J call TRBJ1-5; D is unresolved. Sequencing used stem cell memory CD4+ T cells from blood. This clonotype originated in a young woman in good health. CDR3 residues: CASSSTRDQPQHF. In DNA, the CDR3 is TGTGCCAGCAGCTCCACGCGGGATCAGCCCCAGCATTTT.